This T cell receptor (beta chain) was recorded in a study of blood T cells in healthy people across ages (dated by TCRdb to between 2015 and 2016). Broadly, across the study: In model experiments, roughly one uniquely barcoded TCR beta cDNA molecule per two T cells was captured by template switching. Using deep sequencing normalized with unique cDNA molecular identifiers, the study measured how TCR beta repertoire diversity changes with age. Donors were grouped into four age groups: young (average 16 years), middle-aged (over 35), aged (approximately 58) and long-lived (82). To avoid experimental bias, donors of different ages were randomly spread across the sequencing lanes. Using the same blood draw, the study looked at two additional independent replicas of 1 million unique cDNA reads for two donors, one aged 18 to 30 and the other aged 80 or older.

General study outcomes and caveats: There was a strong correlation between observed TCR beta diversity and the percentage of naive T cells measured by flow cytometry. Estimates of total diversity based on one million sequenced T cells were considered lower bounds and underestimates. The CMV infection status of donors was not known, potentially confounding age-related changes in expanded clonotypes. Observed TCR beta diversity per million T cells fell roughly linearly with age, and a significant reduction was already apparent by age around 36. Compared with the aged group, the long-lived group had more naive CD4+ T cells, fewer expanded clones and increased TCR diversity, a pattern suggesting age selection. Because profiling used bulk unsorted PBMCs, naive and antigen-experienced compartments could not be compared conclusively.

The germline V gene specifies SQVTM as CDR1 and ANQGSEA as CDR2. CDR3 length: 15 amino acids, cysteine to phenylalanine. CDR3 DNA is the only sequence kept; it has 45 bases, read in frame from the first base. With respect to this clonotype: Its target antigen remains unknown. A much bigger clone sits one base away, suggesting this may be a read error.

Systemically healthy Caucasian individuals from Russia, 39 in total and aged roughly 6 to 100 years, were included as donors. Roughly 10 milliliters of peripheral blood were drawn from each donor into EDTA-treated Vacutainer tubes. Ficoll-Paque density-gradient centrifugation was used to isolate PBMCs, with at least 6.5 million obtained per sample. Total RNA, at least 5 micrograms per sample, was extracted from PBMCs with Trizol reagent. For every donor, flow cytometry on a PBMC aliquot measured the percentage of naive CD45RAhigh/CD27high T cells. The library was built by means of 5' RACE. Sequencing instrument: Illumina HiSeq 2500. A second roughly 6 to 12 cycle PCR used a sample-barcoded 5' primer and a J-beta primer mix. Each TCR beta cDNA molecule received a unique molecular identifier from a template-switch 5' adaptor carrying 12 random nucleotides. At least 2.5 million CDR3-containing paired-end reads were obtained from each sample. First-strand cDNA was synthesized from all RNA with the Mint cDNA synthesis kit, primed by a TRBC-specific oligonucleotide. Following uracil-DNA glycosylase treatment, a first 18-cycle PCR with universal primers M1SS and BC2_uni_R was performed on all cDNA. The original pipeline was this. Each sample was normalized by randomly selecting 1 million high-quality reads, each carrying a distinct molecular identifier. Reads sharing molecular identifiers were discarded rather than binned into consensus sequences. MiTCR, run with a Q25 quality threshold and the strictest error-elimination algorithm, handled CDR3 identification, clonotype clustering and error correction. A nonparametric unseen species model using Euler transformation provided a lower-bound estimate of total TCR beta diversity. Clones were called with MiXCR by TCRdb after fastp trimmed the public reads at Q25, and only in-frame beta chains were retained. Each entry merges the rows of one CDR3 protein and shows their most common DNA and genes. The V and J calls were not made by the authors but by TCRdb's processing. The sample includes about 1.6 million distinct CDR3 sequences, with 30% to 40% observed a single time. The ten largest clones take up about 11% of the sample.

The chain links TRBV29-1 with TRBJ2-3, and TRBD2 aligns with 8 junction nucleotides. The sequence came from a woman between 25 and 40 years old in good health. Material for sequencing was blood. In nucleotides, the sequence is TGCAGCGTCCCCCGGACTAGCCGTCGCACAGATACGCGGTATTTT. Its amino acids are CSVPRTSRRTDTRYF.